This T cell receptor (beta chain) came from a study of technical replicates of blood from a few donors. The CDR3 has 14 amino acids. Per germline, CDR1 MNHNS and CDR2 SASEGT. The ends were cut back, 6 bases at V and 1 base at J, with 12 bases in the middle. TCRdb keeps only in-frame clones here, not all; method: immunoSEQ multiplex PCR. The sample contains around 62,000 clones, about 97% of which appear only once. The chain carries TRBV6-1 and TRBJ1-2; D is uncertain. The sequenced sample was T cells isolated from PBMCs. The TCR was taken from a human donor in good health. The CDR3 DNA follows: TGTGCCAGCAGCTATCAGGCGAGTAACTATGGCTACACCTTC. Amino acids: CASSYQASNYGYTF.